Following are 25 T cell receptor beta chains from one sample sequenced in a study of cytomegalovirus exposure and HLA in healthy donors. This PCR relied on a set of 60 Vbeta primers and 13 Jbeta primers. Only in-frame clones appear in the TCRdb table, and some are missing; sequencing was by immunoSEQ multiplex PCR. This table holds some 140,000 clones, 75% found once. Sequenced: PBMCs. These receptor sequences come from a young man in good health and CMV-seronegative.

In this sample, this clone turned up a few times. This chain joins TRBV28 and TRBJ2-7; the match to TRBD2 covers 11 bases. Per germline, CDR1 MDHEN and CDR2 SYDVKM. The CDR3 covers 13 residues. V lost 3 bases to trimming and J lost 9 bases; unmatched junction nucleotides: 4. CDR3 amino acids: CASSFSGRASQYF. The CDR3 bases are TGTGCCAGCAGTTTTAGCGGGAGGGCCTCGCAGTACTTC.

The chain combines TRBV6-1 with TRBJ1-1; 9 bases map to TRBD1. The length of the CDR3 is 14 residues. Unmatched junction bases numbered 7, after V lost 6 bases and J lost 5 bases. Germline CDR1 reads MNHNS; CDR2 reads SASEGT. DNA for the CDR3: TGTGCCAGCAGGGAGGGACAGGGTAGTACTGAAGCTTTCTTT. Residues: CASREGQGSTEAFF.

The V and J genes are TRBV7-8 and TRBJ2-3; D unresolved. CDR3 size: 14 residues. Germline CDR1 and CDR2: SGHVS and FQNEAQ. Trimming removed 5 bases from V and 1 base from J, with 10 bases in between. The DNA for the CDR3 is TGTGCCAGCAGCCCCTCCGGTGGCACAGATACGCAGTATTTT. Translated: CASSPSGGTDTQYF.

The rearrangement links TRBV19 to TRBJ2-1, with D possibly being TRBD1 (6 bases). The CDR3 is 13 residues long. The germline CDR1 and CDR2 sequences are LNHDA and SQIVND (reference sequence). Trimming removed 6 bases from V and 4 bases from J, with 10 bases in between. The CDR3 protein is CASRVGAYNEQFF. The CDR3 coding sequence is TGTGCCAGTAGGGTGGGGGCATACAATGAGCAGTTCTTC.

CDR3 DNA: TGTGCCAGCAGCTTAATGGGACAAGCGCATCAGCCCCAGCATTTT. Amino acid sequence: CASSLMGQAHQPQHF. The chain carries TRBV7-2 and TRBJ1-5, with a tentative D call TRBD1 (6 bases). This CDR3 is built from 15 residues. Germline-derived CDR1 and CDR2 are SGHTA and FQGNSA. Trimming took off 2 bases at V and 5 bases at J, with 13 bases between the two ends.

The CDR3 loop is CASNLYGTEQETQYF. In DNA, the CDR3 is TGTGCCAGCAACCTATACGGGACTGAGCAAGAGACCCAGTACTTC. This rearrangement joins TRBV6-6 to TRBJ2-5, with D perhaps matching TRBD2 (6 bases). CDR3 size: 15 residues. Germline-derived CDR1 and CDR2 are MNHNY and SVGAGI (reference sequence). With 7 bases removed from V and 2 bases from J, the gap between germline ends came to 17 bases.

V is TRBV27 and J is TRBJ2-1; 7 nucleotides align to TRBD1. Germline-derived CDR1 and CDR2 are MNHEY and SMNVEV (reference sequence). The CDR3 runs to 17 residues. V dropped 0 bases and J dropped 3; count of bases not matched to a gene: 8. The CDR3 DNA is TGTGCCAGCAGTTTATCAGGACAGGCCCTATACTACAATGAGCAGTTCTTC. As protein: CASSLSGQALYYNEQFF.

This rearrangement joins TRBV7-8 to TRBJ2-7; possibly TRBD2 for D (5 bases). The germline V and J ends were trimmed by 4 bases and 4 bases, with 11 bases remaining between them. The CDR3 is 13 residues long. Germline CDR1 is SGHVS and CDR2 is FQNEAQ. CDR3 nucleotides: TGTGCCAGCAGCTATGTCGAGGGTTACGAGCAGTACTTC. It codes for CASSYVEGYEQYF.

The chain carries TRBV25-1 and TRBJ2-1, with 8 bases identical to TRBD2. The V gene end was trimmed by 6 bases and the J gene end by 9 bases; junction bases not matched to a gene: 16. The CDR3 length is 16 residues. The germline V gene encodes CDR1 MGHDK and CDR2 SYGVNS. CDR3 in amino acids: CASSAGGWVFVGEQFF. For the CDR3, the DNA is TGTGCCAGCAGCGCGGGGGGTTGGGTGTTTGTCGGTGAGCAGTTCTTC. Based on the CDR3 plus reference TRBV25-1 and TRBJ2-1, the full variable domain is EADIYQTPRYLVIGTGKKITLECSQTMGHDKMYWYQQDPGMELHLIHYSYGVNSTEKGDLSSESTVSRIRTEHFPLTLESARPSHTSQYLCASSAGGWVFVGEQFFGPGTRLTVL.

J is TRBJ2-3 and V is TRBV25-1; weak D call: TRBD1 (6 bases). The germline gives CDR1 MGHDK, CDR2 SYGVNS. Trimming took off 4 bases at V and 7 bases at J, with 21 bases between the two ends. The CDR3 has 16 amino acids. This CDR3 reads CASSVHPDSLRNTQYF. Written as DNA, the CDR3 is TGTGCCAGCAGTGTTCACCCGGACAGCCTCAGGAATACGCAGTATTTT. The complete variable domain, with remaining parts taken from reference TRBV25-1 and TRBJ2-3, reads EADIYQTPRYLVIGTGKKITLECSQTMGHDKMYWYQQDPGMELHLIHYSYGVNSTEKGDLSSESTVSRIRTEHFPLTLESARPSHTSQYLCASSVHPDSLRNTQYFGPGTRLTVL.

V and J are TRBV7-6 and TRBJ1-2, with D possibly TRBD1 on 6 matching bases. The germline CDR1 and CDR2 sequences are SGHVS and FNYEAQ. V lost 5 bases and J 11 bases, leaving 18 bases between the germline ends. The CDR3 has 13 amino acids. The CDR3 reads CASSPRTVGGYTF. In DNA, the CDR3 is TGTGCCAGCAGCCCACGGACAGTCGGAGGATACACCTTC.

This chain connects TRBV14 to TRBJ2-1; 13 bases align to TRBD2. V gave up 9 bases and J gave up 15 bases; unmatched junction bases: 8. The germline V gene encodes CDR1 SGHDN and CDR2 FVKESK. The CDR3 extends over 12 amino acids. The CDR3 DNA is TGTGCCAGAAAAAAGGGACTAGCGGGACTGTTCTTC. This gives the protein CARKKGLAGLFF.

The V call is TRBV6-5, the J call TRBJ1-1; 7 bases agree with TRBD1. The CDR3 covers 13 residues. Germline V gene lookup returns CDR1 MNHEY and CDR2 SVGAGI. The J segment lost 5 bases and the V segment lost 6 bases, leaving 6 bases of the junction unmatched. CDR3 region: CASRPTGRTEAFF. The CDR3 DNA follows: TGTGCCAGCAGACCGACAGGGAGGACTGAAGCTTTCTTT.

V is TRBV27 and J is TRBJ2-1; 7 bases agree with TRBD1. V lost 5 bases and J lost 7; bases outside the gene matches: 2. The germline V gene encodes CDR1 MNHEY and CDR2 SMNVEV (reference sequence). This CDR3 contains 12 residues. The CDR3 nucleotides are TGTGCCAGCAGTCTGACAGGGAATGAGCAGTTCTTC. Encoded protein: CASSLTGNEQFF.

The J gene is TRBJ2-3, the V gene TRBV7-3; TRBD1 agrees at 8 bases. V shed 0 bases, J shed 1 base, and the junction held 3 bases outside the gene matches. CDR3 length equals 16 residues. Germline lookup yields CDR1 SGHTA and CDR2 FQGTGA. This chain's CDR3 is CASSLTLGQGTDTQYF. CDR3 nucleotide sequence: TGTGCCAGCAGCTTAACGTTGGGACAGGGCACAGATACGCAGTATTTT.

This clone was detected only a few times. The chain links TRBV28 to TRBJ1-1; unclear D gene. The CDR3 consists of 14 residues. Germline V CDR1 and CDR2: MDHEN, SYDVKM. With 5 bases removed from V and 4 bases from J, the gap between germline ends came to 14 bases. For the CDR3, the DNA is TGTGCCAGCAGTCCTAGCCCCTTGAGCACTGAAGCTTTCTTT. Its translation: CASSPSPLSTEAFF.

This clone was picked up many times. The chain uses TRBV6-5 and TRBJ2-6; TRBD2 is a possible D gene (5 bases). The CDR3 has 15 amino acids. The germline V gene encodes CDR1 MNHEY and CDR2 SVGAGI. The V and J ends lost 2 bases and 2 bases respectively, with 7 bases between them. The CDR3 here is CASSYEGTGANVLTF. CDR3 in DNA: TGTGCCAGCAGTTACGAGGGTACTGGGGCCAACGTCCTGACTTTC.

The chain joins TRBV5-1 to TRBJ2-7, with a weak D call TRBD2 (5 bases). The V gene lost 2 bases and the J gene lost 3 bases, with 12 bases spanning the gap. Germline CDR1 SGHRS, CDR2 YFSETQ. The CDR3 is 14 residues long. CDR3 sequence (DNA): TGCGCCAGCAGCTTAGGTTCCGGGGTCTACGAGCAGTACTTC. Encoded protein: CASSLGSGVYEQYF.

This clone was counted once. The chain combines TRBV2 with TRBJ1-3; TRBD1 is a possible D gene (5 bases). V shed 4 bases and J shed 4 bases, with 5 bases lying between them. Germline CDR1 is SNHLY and CDR2 is FYNNEI. The length of the CDR3 is 12 residues. For the CDR3, the DNA is TGTGCCAGCAGTGGACAGGGAAACACCATATATTTT. It codes for CASSGQGNTIYF.

On this clone: This CDR3 is also generated by other DNA sequences in the sample. The V gene is TRBV27, the J gene TRBJ2-7; 8 bases are shared with TRBD1. The V and J ends lost 5 bases and 2 bases, in that order; junction bases with no gene match: 5. There are 14 residues in the CDR3. In germline, CDR1 is MNHEY, CDR2 SMNVEV (reference sequence). The CDR3 nucleotides are TGTGCCAGCAGTATACGGACAGGGCCCTACGAGCAGTACTTC. Residues: CASSIRTGPYEQYF.

V usage is TRBV25-1 and J usage is TRBJ1-2; 11 bases line up with TRBD1. From germline, CDR1 is MGHDK and CDR2 SYGVNS. J lost 2 bases, V lost 7 bases, and 3 bases had no gene match. This CDR3 has 14 residues. CDR3 loop: CASKGTGGNYGYTF. The CDR3 coding sequence is TGTGCCAGCAAAGGGACAGGGGGGAACTATGGCTACACCTTC.

The V call is TRBV28, the J call TRBJ2-5; D remains unclear. V lost 7 bases, J lost 9 bases, and 21 bases lay in between. The germline CDR1 and CDR2 sequences are MDHEN and SYDVKM. This CDR3 is 14 amino acids long. CDR3 region: CASTPFRSSEAQYF. The CDR3 DNA is TGTGCCAGCACCCCGTTTAGGTCATCTGAGGCCCAGTACTTC.

CDR3 sequence (DNA): TGTGCCAGCAGCTTTACTTCGGGTACTGAAGCTTTCTTT. It specifies CASSFTSGTEAFF. This sequence joins TRBV11-3 and TRBJ1-1, with D hard to call. The CDR3 contains 13 residues. Trimming took off 3 bases at V and 5 bases at J, with 10 bases between the two ends. Germline V gives CDR1 SGHNT, CDR2 YENEEA.

This clone turned up a few times. The chain couples TRBV7-9 to TRBJ1-1; TRBD1 matches 7 bases. J lost 0 bases, V lost 4 bases, and 8 bases had no gene match. The CDR3 consists of 16 residues. Germline lookup yields CDR1 SEHNR and CDR2 FQNEAQ (reference sequence). CDR3 in amino acids: CASSSSGTDLNTEAFF. CDR3 nucleotides: TGTGCCAGCAGCTCGTCCGGGACAGACTTGAACACTGAAGCTTTCTTT.

In this sample, this clone turned up a few times. The rearrangement uses TRBV27 and TRBJ2-2, with no clear D. The germline gives CDR1 MNHEY, CDR2 SMNVEV (reference sequence). This CDR3 has 16 residues. V lost 0 bases to trimming and J lost 4 bases, with 12 bases between them. This chain's CDR3 is CASSLSIARPTGELFF. The CDR3 coding sequence is TGTGCCAGCAGTTTATCGATCGCCAGGCCCACCGGGGAGCTGTTTTTT.